This entry is about one T cell receptor beta chain. Which antigen it targets is not known. The sample comes from a study of cytomegalovirus exposure and HLA in healthy donors (dated by TCRdb to the late 2010s). With regard to the full study: According to an earlier analysis of 550 to 750 of the donors, roughly 180 million T cells yielded 117 million unique TCR beta sequences and approximately 300 Gb of sequence data. Alongside the repertoire data, information on donor age, sex, ethnicity and CMV serostatus was compiled. The number of donors typed differed by locus, with roughly 620-640 for A, B, C, DRB1 and DQB1, roughly 520 for DQA1, about 610 for DPA1, and 472 for DPB1. HLA typing covered class I and class II loci at four-digit resolution. Across some 400 genotyped donors of the cohort, an average of about 240,000 unique TCR beta nucleotide sequences per donor were sequenced, and roughly a sixth of those sequences were non-productive. The aim of the study was to test whether cataloging public T cell receptors could identify signatures of past pathogen exposure. Of the roughly 430 genotyped donors, approximately 82% fell in the genetic ancestry cluster associated with self-reported Caucasian donors. A later analysis re-examined previously published TCR beta repertoires from 610 or so donors and added high-resolution HLA genotyping to investigate patterns of TCR occurrence. To decide whether each TCR beta V gene segment behaved as functional or pseudogenic, an earlier analysis of approximately 620 of the donors relied on high-throughput TCR beta sequencing. The study profiled the T cell repertoires of around 700 subjects by immunosequencing and related them to cytomegalovirus serostatus. To predict cytomegalovirus infection status, the study brought together high-throughput TCR immunosequencing, statistical association of individual TCRs with disease status, and machine learning. All discovery cohort repertoires had been generated on a single sequencing platform. Besides the first cohort of under 700 subjects, a separate validation cohort made up of 120 or so different subjects was used. A later genetic analysis took genome-wide SNP genotypes for about 60% of the roughly 670 donors and used that subset as a discovery cohort. An early release covering about 600 HLA-typed donors comprised 250 to 350 gigabases of sequencing data and 65 million to 100 million unique TCR sequences. About five DR-DQ haplotypes were handled as single units for association and clustering because linkage in the cohort was strong. The later analysis used no new phenotypic data to find candidate immune exposures, relying instead on TCR beta sequences and their occurrence across donors.

Broad study findings and their caveats: In a later genetic analysis, fewer N-insertions in productive TCRs were reported among donors in an Asian-associated ancestry cluster than the roughly 700-donor mean. In vitro tests confirmed that a few of the cytomegalovirus-associated TCR beta chains recognize cytomegalovirus antigens. It was suggested by the authors that the approach could potentially be generalized to other disease states and immunological phenotypes. Broadly in line with IMGT annotations, most TCR beta V segments showed up in productive rearrangements about 90% or about 30% of the time in an earlier analysis of a few hundred of the donors. A cluster of highly shared sequence variants was judged likely to represent a technical artifact of the sequencing pipeline. While some public TCRs were present in many individuals, most TCR sequences turned up only very rarely across donors. The presence/absence analyses assumed that sequencing depth was roughly uniform across donors, and that assumption may not be true. A later analysis found that TCR association rates varied across HLA loci, with DRB1 alleles showing the most associated TCRs and HLA-C alleles the fewest. In a later genetic analysis, a missense DCLRE1C variant was associated with V-gene and J-gene trimming of TCR beta chains, and the association was replicated in an independent cohort. When HLA alleles, especially DR and DQ, strongly co-occurred, attributing TCR associations to individual alleles was difficult. Correlated functional status among segregating V segments might be attributable to linkage disequilibrium, but an unknown experimental factor could not be ruled out. A later analysis associated about 17,000 TCR beta sequences with specific HLA alleles at a false discovery rate of 0.05. HLA typing was unavailable for some donors at each locus, so association tests used only the typed subset. A further reported finding was that TCR beta sequences accurately predicted the HLA-A and HLA-B alleles for most subjects in the first cohort. In a later analysis, several top co-occurrence clusters were reported to appear linked to parvovirus B19, influenza, CMV and Epstein-Barr virus. In this cohort, only TCR beta chains were sequenced, and detectable features were limited by the absence of alpha or paired-chain data. The study listed 164 TCR beta chains as associated with cytomegalovirus. Because the 87-base-pair reads could not distinguish some IMGT-functional V segments, including TRBV6-2 and TRBV6-3, those segments were excluded. CMV serostatus was the only immune exposure information available for the cohort. Most CMV-associated TCR beta chains appeared to be HLA-restricted in a later analysis, and the HLA associations seemed to be driven largely by CMV exposure. In both the original and validation cohorts, the classifier was reported to diagnose cytomegalovirus status with high specificity and sensitivity. Because counts were too low, about 18 rarely observed V segments, including chromosome 9 orphons, were excluded from the earlier analysis of 587 of the donors. In a later analysis, HLA-associated TCR beta chains were found to be more clonally expanded and to have lower generation probabilities than equally common non-associated chains.

The library came from the immunoSEQ multiplex PCR assay. For the multiplex PCR, a mixture combining 60 forward primers for TCR Vbeta segments and 13 reverse primers for TCR Jbeta segments was used. A multiplex PCR assay on genomic DNA amplified the CDR3 region of rearranged TCR beta genes. The Illumina HiSeq System was used to sequence the amplified TCR beta libraries as 87-base-pair reads. Per the authors' processing: In a later analysis, 70 million to 95 million unique TCR beta chains were counted across the 500 to 700 repertoires, and roughly 10 million of these chains were shared by at least two donors. To remove PCR and sequencing errors, raw reads were error-corrected and collapsed into unique sequences using a nearest-neighbor algorithm that merged closely related sequences. Alignment of CDR3 sequences to IMGT reference sequences was used to assign V, D and J gene segments. Each retained sequence needed at least a six-nucleotide match to both a V gene segment and a J gene segment. A rearrangement counted as productive if the CDR3 had no stop codons and remained in frame with V and J, and every other rearrangement counted as non-productive. Following IMGT convention, CDR3 was defined as the stretch from the second conserved V-encoded cysteine up to the conserved J-encoded phenylalanine. In an earlier analysis of around 640 of the donors, sequences lacking an unambiguous match to a single V gene segment were excluded. In an earlier analysis of a few hundred of the donors, V segments were called functional above 56.7% productive rearrangements and were called segregating when the between-donor standard deviation exceeded 5%. A statistical classification framework was built to diagnose cytomegalovirus status from the catalog of TCR beta chain sequences. In a later analysis, V and J genes were assigned by comparing TCR nucleotide sequences against IMGT/GENE-DB human TR gene sequences. In a later analysis, CDR3 sequences and most-parsimonious VDJ recombination scenarios were assigned using the TCRdist pipeline. In a later analysis, each TCR beta chain was defined by its CDR3 amino acid sequence together with its V-gene family, and reads lacking a unique V-gene family were excluded. To address suspected cross-contamination and a sequencing artifact, a later analysis removed approximately 590 highly shared, low-generation-probability nucleotide sequences. A later analysis calculated a clonal expansion index for each public chain from normalized within-repertoire ranks of inferred template counts. Generation probabilities in a later analysis came from a VDJ recombination model fitted to out-of-frame rearrangements, and those results were checked against IGoR. Hypergeometric tests were used in a later analysis to score TCR-TCR, TCR-HLA and TCR-CMV co-occurrence, with a repertoire-size bias correction applied to the TCR pairs. In a later analysis, false discovery rates were estimated by permuting HLA or CMV assignments 20 times. In a later analysis, co-occurring TCRs were grouped using DBSCAN, with TCRdist sequence similarity added in when clustering inside HLA-allele-positive subsets. Repertoires with fewer than 30,000 or more than 120,000 public chains, plus five repertoires with anomalous nucleotide sharing, were excluded from co-occurrence clustering. Not all clones reach the TCRdb copy of this immuneACCESS table, which keeps in-frame sequences only. Checked studies attribute under half of the gap to unresolved V genes and leave the rest unexplained. V, J and clone size are those of that table, while D and trimming were read from the DNA. The sample's table covers fewer than 150,000 clones. The top ten clones comprise roughly 2% of the sample.

Including cysteine and phenylalanine, the CDR3 has 13 amino acids. The kept DNA is CDR3 alone, 39 bases in frame from the first base. CDR1 PRHDT and CDR2 FYEKMQ were looked up in the germline V gene (reference sequence). Trimming at the junction amounts to 3 bases on V and 5 bases on J, and the germline ends lie 10 bases apart. The cohort consisted of 670 or so healthy bone marrow donors. All cohort members were sampled while nominally healthy, although unrecorded immune exposures were likely present. The donor was CMV seronegative and belonged to the group of 352 seronegative cohort members. A peripheral blood sample was collected from each donor, and TCR beta sequencing was performed on peripheral blood mononuclear cells. Genomic DNA was extracted from the blood cell samples with the Qiagen DNeasy Blood Extraction Kit.

The chain joins TRBV13 to TRBJ1-2; tentative D gene TRBD1, with 5 bases matching. The receptor comes from a woman in her fifties or sixties in good health and CMV-seronegative. What was sequenced was PBMCs. The nucleotide sequence is given as TGTGCCAGCAGCTTGTCCAGGGTGTATGGCTACACCTTC. It is translated as CASSLSRVYGYTF.